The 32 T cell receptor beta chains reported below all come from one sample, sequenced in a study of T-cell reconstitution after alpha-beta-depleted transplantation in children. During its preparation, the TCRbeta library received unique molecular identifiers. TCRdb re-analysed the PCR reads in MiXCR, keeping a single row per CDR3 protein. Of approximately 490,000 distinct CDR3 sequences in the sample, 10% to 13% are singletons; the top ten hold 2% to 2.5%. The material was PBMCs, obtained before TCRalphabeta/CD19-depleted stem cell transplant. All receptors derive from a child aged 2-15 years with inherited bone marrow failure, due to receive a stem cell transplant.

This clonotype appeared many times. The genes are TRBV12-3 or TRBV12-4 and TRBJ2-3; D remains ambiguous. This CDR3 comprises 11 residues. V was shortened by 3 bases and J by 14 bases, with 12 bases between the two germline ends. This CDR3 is CASSFSTYRYF. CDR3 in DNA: TGTGCCAGCAGTTTCTCTACCTATAGGTATTTT.

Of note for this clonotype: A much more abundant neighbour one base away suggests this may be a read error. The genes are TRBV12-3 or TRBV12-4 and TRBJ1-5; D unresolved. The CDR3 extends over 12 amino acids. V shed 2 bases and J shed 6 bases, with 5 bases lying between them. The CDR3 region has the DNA TGTGCCAGCAGTTTAATCAGTCAGCCCCAGCATTTT. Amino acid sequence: CASSLISQPQHF.

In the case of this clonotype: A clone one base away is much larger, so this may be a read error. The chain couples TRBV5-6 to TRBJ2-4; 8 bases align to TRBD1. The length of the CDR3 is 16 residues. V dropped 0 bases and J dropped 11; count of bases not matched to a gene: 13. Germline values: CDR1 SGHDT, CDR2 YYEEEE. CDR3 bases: TGTGCCAGCAGCTTGGTAGGTTGGCAGGGGGCCAACCTTCAGTACTTC. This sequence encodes CASSLVGWQGANLQYF.

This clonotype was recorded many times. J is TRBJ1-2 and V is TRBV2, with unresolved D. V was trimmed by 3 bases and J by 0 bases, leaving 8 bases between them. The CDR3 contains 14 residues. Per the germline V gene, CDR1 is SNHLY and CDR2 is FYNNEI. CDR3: CASSDVSANYGYTF. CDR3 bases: TGTGCCAGCAGTGATGTCAGCGCTAACTATGGCTACACCTTC.

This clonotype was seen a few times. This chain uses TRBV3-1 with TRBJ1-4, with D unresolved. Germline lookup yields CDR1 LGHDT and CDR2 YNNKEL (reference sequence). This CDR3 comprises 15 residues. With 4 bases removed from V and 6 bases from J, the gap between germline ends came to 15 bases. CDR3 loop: CASSRAIRRDEKLFF. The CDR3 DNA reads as TGTGCCAGCAGCCGAGCGATAAGGAGGGATGAAAAACTGTTTTTT.

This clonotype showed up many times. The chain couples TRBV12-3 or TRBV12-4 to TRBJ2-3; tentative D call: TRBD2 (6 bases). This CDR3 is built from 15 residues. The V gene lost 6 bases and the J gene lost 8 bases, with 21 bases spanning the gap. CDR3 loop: CASRPNGGVKGTQYF. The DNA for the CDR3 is TGTGCCAGCAGGCCCAACGGCGGGGTGAAGGGTACGCAGTATTTT.

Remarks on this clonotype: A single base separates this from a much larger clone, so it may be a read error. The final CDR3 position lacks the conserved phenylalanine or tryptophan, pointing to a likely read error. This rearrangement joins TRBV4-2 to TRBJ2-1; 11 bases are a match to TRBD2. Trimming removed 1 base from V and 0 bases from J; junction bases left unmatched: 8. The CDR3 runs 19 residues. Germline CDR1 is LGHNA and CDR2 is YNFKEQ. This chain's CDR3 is CASSQVAGGPLLSYNEQFS. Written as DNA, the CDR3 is TGTGCCAGCAGCCAAGTAGCGGGAGGGCCACTCCTCTCCTACAATGAGCAGTTCTCC.

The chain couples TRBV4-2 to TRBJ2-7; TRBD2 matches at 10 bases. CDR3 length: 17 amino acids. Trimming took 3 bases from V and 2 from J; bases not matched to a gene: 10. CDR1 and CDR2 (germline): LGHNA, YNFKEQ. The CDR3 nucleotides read TGTGCCAGCAGCCATCCCCTAAGCGGGAGGGACCCCTACGAGCAGTACTTC. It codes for CASSHPLSGRDPYEQYF.

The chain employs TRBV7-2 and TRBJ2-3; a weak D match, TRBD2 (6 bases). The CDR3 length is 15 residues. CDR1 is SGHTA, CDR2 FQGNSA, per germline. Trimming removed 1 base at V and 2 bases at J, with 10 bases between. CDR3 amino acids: CASSLVSSVTDTQYF. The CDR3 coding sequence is TGTGCCAGCAGCTTAGTTTCTAGCGTCACAGATACGCAGTATTTT.

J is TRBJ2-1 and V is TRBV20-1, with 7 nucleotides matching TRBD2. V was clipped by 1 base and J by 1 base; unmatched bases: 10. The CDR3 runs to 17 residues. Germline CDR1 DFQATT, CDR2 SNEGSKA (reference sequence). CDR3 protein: CSARGSASGKSYNEQFF. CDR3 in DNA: TGCAGTGCTAGAGGGTCGGCTAGCGGAAAATCCTACAATGAGCAGTTCTTC.

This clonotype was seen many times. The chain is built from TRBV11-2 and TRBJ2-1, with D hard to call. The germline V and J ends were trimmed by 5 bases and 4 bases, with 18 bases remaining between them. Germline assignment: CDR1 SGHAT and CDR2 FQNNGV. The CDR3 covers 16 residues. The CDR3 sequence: CASSPGPRAHYNEQFF. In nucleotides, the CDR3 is TGTGCCAGCAGCCCGGGCCCCAGAGCGCATTACAATGAGCAGTTCTTC.

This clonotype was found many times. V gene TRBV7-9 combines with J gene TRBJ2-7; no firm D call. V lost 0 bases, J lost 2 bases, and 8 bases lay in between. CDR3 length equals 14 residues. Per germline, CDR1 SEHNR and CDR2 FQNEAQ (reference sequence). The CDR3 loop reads CASSLAAFPYEQYF. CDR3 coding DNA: TGTGCCAGCAGCTTAGCGGCCTTCCCCTACGAGCAGTACTTC.

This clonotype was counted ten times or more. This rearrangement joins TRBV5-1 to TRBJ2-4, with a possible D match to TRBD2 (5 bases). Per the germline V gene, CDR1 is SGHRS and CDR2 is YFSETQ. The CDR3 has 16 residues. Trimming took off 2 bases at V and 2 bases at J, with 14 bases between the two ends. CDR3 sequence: CASSFHPSGPKNIQYF. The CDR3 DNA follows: TGCGCCAGCAGCTTTCATCCGAGCGGTCCCAAAAACATTCAGTACTTC.

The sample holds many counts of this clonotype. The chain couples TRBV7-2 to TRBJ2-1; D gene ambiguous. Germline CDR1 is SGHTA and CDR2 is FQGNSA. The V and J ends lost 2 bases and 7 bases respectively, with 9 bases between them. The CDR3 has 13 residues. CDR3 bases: TGTGCCAGCAGCTTAATGGCGTTTAATGAGCAGTTCTTC. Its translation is CASSLMAFNEQFF.

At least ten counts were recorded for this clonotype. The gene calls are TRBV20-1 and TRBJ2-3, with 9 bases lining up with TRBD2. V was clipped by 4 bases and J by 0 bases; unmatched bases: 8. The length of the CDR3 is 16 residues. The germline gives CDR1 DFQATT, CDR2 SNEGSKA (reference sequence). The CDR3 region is CSAILWLAGSTDTQYF. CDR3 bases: TGCAGTGCTATCCTTTGGCTAGCGGGAAGCACAGATACGCAGTATTTT.

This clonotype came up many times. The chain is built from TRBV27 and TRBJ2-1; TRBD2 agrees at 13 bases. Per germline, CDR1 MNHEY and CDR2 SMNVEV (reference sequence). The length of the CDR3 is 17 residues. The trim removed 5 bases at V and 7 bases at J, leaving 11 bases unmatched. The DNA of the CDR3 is TGTGCCAGCAGTCCCCGGACTAGCGGGAGAAGCTGGAATGAGCAGTTCTTC. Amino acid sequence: CASSPRTSGRSWNEQFF.

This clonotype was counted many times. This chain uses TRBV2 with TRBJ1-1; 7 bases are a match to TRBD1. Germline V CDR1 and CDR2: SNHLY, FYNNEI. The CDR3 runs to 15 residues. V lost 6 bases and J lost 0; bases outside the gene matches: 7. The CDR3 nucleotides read TGTGCCAGCAGAGCAAGACAGGGATTGAACACTGAAGCTTTCTTT. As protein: CASRARQGLNTEAFF. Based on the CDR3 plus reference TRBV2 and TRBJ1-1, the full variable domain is EPEVTQTPSHQVTQMGQEVILRCVPISNHLYFYWYRQILGQKVEFLVSFYNNEISEKSEIFDDQFSVERPDGSNFTLKIRSTKLEDSAMYFCASRARQGLNTEAFFGQGTRLTVV.

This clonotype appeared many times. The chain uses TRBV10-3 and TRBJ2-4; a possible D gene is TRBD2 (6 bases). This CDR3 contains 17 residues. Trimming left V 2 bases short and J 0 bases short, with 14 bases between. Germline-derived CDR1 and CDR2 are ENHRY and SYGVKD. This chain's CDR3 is CAISETPPGVAKNIQYF. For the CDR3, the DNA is TGTGCCATCAGTGAGACCCCTCCGGGAGTAGCCAAAAACATTCAGTACTTC.

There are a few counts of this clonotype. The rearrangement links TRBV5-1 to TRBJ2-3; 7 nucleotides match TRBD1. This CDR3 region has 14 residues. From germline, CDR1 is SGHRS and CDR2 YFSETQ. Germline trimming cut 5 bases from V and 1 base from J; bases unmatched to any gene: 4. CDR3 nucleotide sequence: TGCGCCAGCAGAGTTGGACAGGGCACAGATACGCAGTATTTT. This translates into CASRVGQGTDTQYF. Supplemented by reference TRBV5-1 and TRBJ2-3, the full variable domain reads KAGVTQTPRYLIKTRGQQVTLSCSPISGHRSVSWYQQTPGQGLQFLFEYFSETQRNKGNFPGRFSGRQFSNSRSEMNVSTLELGDSALYLCASRVGQGTDTQYFGPGTRLTVL.

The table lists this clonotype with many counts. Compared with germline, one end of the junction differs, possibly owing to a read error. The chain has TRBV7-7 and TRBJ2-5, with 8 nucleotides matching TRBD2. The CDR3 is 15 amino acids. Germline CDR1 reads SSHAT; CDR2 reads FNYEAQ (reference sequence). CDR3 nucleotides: TGTGCTAGCAGCTTTACTAGCGGAGTACAAGAGACCCAGTACTTC. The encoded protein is CASSFTSGVQETQYF.

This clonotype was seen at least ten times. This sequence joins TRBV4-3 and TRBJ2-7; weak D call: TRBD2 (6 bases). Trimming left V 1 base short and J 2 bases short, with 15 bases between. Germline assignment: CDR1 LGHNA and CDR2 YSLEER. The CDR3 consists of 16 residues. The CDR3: CASSQGYSGQTYEQYF. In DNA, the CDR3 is TGCGCCAGCAGCCAAGGGTATAGCGGACAAACCTACGAGCAGTACTTC.

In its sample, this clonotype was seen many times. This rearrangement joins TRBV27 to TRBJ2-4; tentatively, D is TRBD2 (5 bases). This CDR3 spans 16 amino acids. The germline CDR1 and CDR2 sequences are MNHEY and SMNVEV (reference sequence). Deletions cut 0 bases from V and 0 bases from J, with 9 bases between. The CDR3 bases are TGTGCCAGCAGTTTATCTCCACTAGTAGCCAAAAACATTCAGTACTTC. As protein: CASSLSPLVAKNIQYF.

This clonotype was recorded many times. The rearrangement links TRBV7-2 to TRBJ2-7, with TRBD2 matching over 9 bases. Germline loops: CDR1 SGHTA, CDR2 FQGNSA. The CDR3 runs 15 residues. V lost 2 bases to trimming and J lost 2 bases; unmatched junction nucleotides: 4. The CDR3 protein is CASSLKREAPYEQYF. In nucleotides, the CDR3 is TGTGCCAGCAGCTTAAAGCGGGAGGCCCCCTACGAGCAGTACTTC. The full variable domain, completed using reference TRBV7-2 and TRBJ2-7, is GAGVSQSPSNKVTEKGKDVELRCDPISGHTALYWYRQSLGQGLEFLIYFQGNSAPDKSGLPSDRFSAERTGGSVSTLTIQRTQQEDSAVYLCASSLKREAPYEQYFGPGTRLTVT.

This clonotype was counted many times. The CDR3 spells CASSEQEGRSSYEQYF. The CDR3 DNA is TGCGCCAGCAGCGAGCAAGAGGGCCGAAGCTCCTACGAGCAGTACTTC. This chain connects TRBV5-1 to TRBJ2-7; D may be TRBD2 (5 bases). V was shortened by 4 bases and J by 0 bases, with 17 bases between the two germline ends. The CDR3 length is 16 residues. The germline CDR1 and CDR2 sequences are SGHRS and YFSETQ.

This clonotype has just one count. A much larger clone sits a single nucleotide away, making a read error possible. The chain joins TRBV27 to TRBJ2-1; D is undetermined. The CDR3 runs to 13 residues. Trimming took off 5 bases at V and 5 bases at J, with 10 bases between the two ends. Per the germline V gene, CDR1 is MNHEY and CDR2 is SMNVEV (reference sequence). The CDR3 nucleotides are TGTGCCAGCAGTGGCCCGTACCACAATGAGCAGTTCTTC. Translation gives CASSGPYHNEQFF.

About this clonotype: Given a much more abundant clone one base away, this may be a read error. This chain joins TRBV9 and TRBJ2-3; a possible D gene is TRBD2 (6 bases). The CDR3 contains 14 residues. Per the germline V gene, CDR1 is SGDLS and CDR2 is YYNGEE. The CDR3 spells CTSSPRLGADTQYF. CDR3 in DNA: TGTACCAGCAGCCCCCGACTAGGAGCAGATACGCAGTATTTT. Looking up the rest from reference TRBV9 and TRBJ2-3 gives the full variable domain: DSGVTQTPKHLITATGQRVTLRCSPRSGDLSVYWYQQSLDQGLQFLIQYYNGEERAKGNILERFSAQQFPDLHSELNLSSLELGDSALYFCTSSPRLGADTQYFGPGTRLTVL.

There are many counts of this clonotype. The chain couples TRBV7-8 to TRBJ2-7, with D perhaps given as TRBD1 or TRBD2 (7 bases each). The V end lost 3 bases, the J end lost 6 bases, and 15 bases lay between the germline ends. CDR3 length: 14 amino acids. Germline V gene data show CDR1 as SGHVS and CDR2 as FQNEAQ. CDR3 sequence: CASSFGAGGVEQYF. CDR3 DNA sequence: TGTGCCAGCAGCTTTGGGGCAGGGGGGGTCGAGCAGTACTTC.

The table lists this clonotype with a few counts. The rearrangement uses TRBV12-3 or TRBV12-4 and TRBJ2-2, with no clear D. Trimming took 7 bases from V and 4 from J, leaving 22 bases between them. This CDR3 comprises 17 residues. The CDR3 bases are TGTGCCAGCACCCTTCATTGGGGAAGCCCGAGCACCGGGGAGCTGTTTTTT. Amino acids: CASTLHWGSPSTGELFF.

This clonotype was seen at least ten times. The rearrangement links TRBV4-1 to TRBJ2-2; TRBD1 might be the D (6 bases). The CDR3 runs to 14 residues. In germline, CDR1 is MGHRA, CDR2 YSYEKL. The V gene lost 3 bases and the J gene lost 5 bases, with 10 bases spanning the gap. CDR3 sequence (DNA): TGCGCCAGCAGCCATAACAGGGATACCGGGGAGCTGTTTTTT. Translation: CASSHNRDTGELFF.

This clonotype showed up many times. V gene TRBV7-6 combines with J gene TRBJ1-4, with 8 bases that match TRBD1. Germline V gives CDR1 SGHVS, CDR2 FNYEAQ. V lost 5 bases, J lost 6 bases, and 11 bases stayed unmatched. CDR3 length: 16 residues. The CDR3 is CASSRDRGRHYEKLFF. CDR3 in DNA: TGTGCCAGCAGCCGCGACAGGGGTCGTCACTATGAAAAACTGTTTTTT. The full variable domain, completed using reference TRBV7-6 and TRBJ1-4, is GAGVSQSPRYKVTKRGQDVALRCDPISGHVSLYWYRQALGQGPEFLTYFNYEAQQDKSGLPNDRFSAERPEGSISTLTIQRTEQRDSAMYRCASSRDRGRHYEKLFFGSGTQLSVL.

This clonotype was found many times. DNA for the CDR3: TGTGCCAGCAGTTGGACAGGGATGGGTGAAAAACTGTTTTTT. Amino acids: CASSWTGMGEKLFF. The chain joins TRBV12-3 or TRBV12-4 to TRBJ1-4; the match to TRBD1 covers 8 bases. V dropped 4 bases and J dropped 7; count of bases not matched to a gene: 5. The CDR3 has 14 residues.

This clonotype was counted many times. As DNA, the CDR3 is TGCAGTGCTAGTGACGAACAGGGAGGGACCGGGGAGCTGTTTTTT. It is translated as CSASDEQGGTGELFF. The chain combines TRBV20-1 with TRBJ2-2; D is perhaps TRBD2 (7 bases). Germline-derived CDR1 and CDR2 are DFQATT and SNEGSKA (reference sequence). Trimming pared 3 bases from V and 5 bases from J, leaving 16 bases between. The CDR3 loop spans 15 amino acids.